These T cell receptor beta chains were read from a single sample in a study of monozygotic twins with inflammatory bowel disease. TCRdb derives one entry per CDR3 protein from the 5' RACE reads, leaving out DNA. In all, the sample yields about 160,000 distinct CDR3 sequences. Sequencing was done on a sample of blood. The receptors originated from a human donor with ulcerative colitis or Crohn's disease, or a healthy co-twin of an affected twin (not recorded which). Both conserved end residues are part of each CDR3. Each record gives: J gene, V gene, CDR3 protein.

TRBJ1-4 TRBV30 CAWTFQANEKLFF
TRBJ2-5 TRBV20-1 CSGEWNQETQYF
TRBJ1-2 TRBV5-1 CASSLAGGVYGYTF
TRBJ2-7 TRBV7-9 CASSFGVATASYEQYF
TRBJ2-1 TRBV10-3 CAISTGPSSYNEQFF
TRBJ2-3 TRBV10-3 CAINLSGRTDTQYF
TRBJ2-7 TRBV29-1 CSAKQGAVYEQYF
TRBJ2-2 TRBV5-1 CASSPLLAGNTGELFF
TRBJ2-2 TRBV7-6 CASSLPQDNTGELFF
TRBJ1-2 TRBV29-1 CSARGQGNYGYTF
TRBJ1-1 TRBV5-1 CASSLGQGAAFF
TRBJ1-5 TRBV27 CASSLSGQGNQPQHF
TRBJ2-3 TRBV29-1 CSVEGGRAVTDTQYF
TRBJ1-4 TRBV29-1 CSVEVPDRVNEKLFF
TRBJ2-7 TRBV9 CASSVLQGGHEQYF
TRBJ2-1 TRBV6-2/TRBV6-3 CASSRPGRSYNEQFF
TRBJ2-7 TRBV18 CASSPVTSGIAPLRREQYF
TRBJ2-7 TRBV27 CASSFSSETGSYEQYF
TRBJ1-5 TRBV28 CASSLYGDQPQHF
TRBJ1-5 TRBV20-1 CSARVPGRQPQHF
TRBJ1-2 TRBV4-1 CASSQWDGPNYGYTF
TRBJ2-4 TRBV29-1 CSVERTGQNIQYF
TRBJ2-1 TRBV6-5 CASSYSSGGAFNEQFF
TRBJ2-1 TRBV3-1 CASSLRLAGATHEQFF
TRBJ2-3 TRBV25-1 CASSSPTPGLSTDTQYF
TRBJ2-6 TRBV3-1 CASSPGLAGVGSGANVLTF
TRBJ1-5 TRBV7-2 CASSLEGAGQPQHF
TRBJ1-2 TRBV18 CASSPVSGQYGYTF
TRBJ2-7 TRBV7-9 CASSSPRRSSYEQYF
TRBJ2-7 TRBV5-1 CASSLVPMGALAGEQYF
TRBJ2-3 TRBV20-1 CSAEPASGSSVLVTDTQYF
TRBJ1-2 TRBV4-3 CASSRTRAYGYTF
TRBJ2-2 TRBV12-3/TRBV12-4 CANTRMRTGELFF
TRBJ2-2 TRBV5-1 CASNRERDTGELFF
TRBJ1-6 TRBV3-1 CASSQEFPGTKNSPLHF
TRBJ2-3 TRBV28 CATIRDRVPDTQYF